This TCR beta chain was documented in a study of blood T cell repertoires in COVID-19. Germline assignment: CDR1 ENHRY and CDR2 SYGVKD. J was trimmed by 4 bases and V by 1 base; bases with no gene match: 5. The CDR3 runs to 15 residues. Original processing notes: Nucleated cell number was recorded as an estimate derived from reference gene primer amplification. Data came from immunoSEQ multiplex PCR; TCRdb stores just in-frame clones and leaves some out. V, J and clone size reflect that table, while D and trimming were determined from the DNA. The sample includes more than 250,000 clones, about 90% seen only once; the top ten take approximately 6.5%.

The material sequenced was peripheral blood. The chain carries TRBV10-3 and TRBJ2-5; 8 bases fit TRBD1. The receptor comes from a woman aged 50 to 60 with COVID-19, enrolled during active disease. The CDR3, as DNA: TGTGCCATCAGTGAGTGGCCCGGACAGGGAGAGACCCAGTACTTC. It encodes CAISEWPGQGETQYF.